The 24 T cell receptor beta chains below were found in one sample sequenced in a study of response to subunit inactivated influenza vaccine. TCRdb fed the RT-PCR reads into MiXCR, producing one record per CDR3 protein. Found here are approximately 530,000 distinct CDR3 sequences, 6.5% to 8% of them singletons; the top ten hold about an eighth. The specimen was PBMCs from blood, collected around 25 months after vaccination. The receptors were gathered from a man aged 50 to 69 who received an inactivated influenza vaccine.

This clonotype was recorded at least ten times. This chain connects TRBV5-5 to TRBJ2-3; D gene ambiguous. The CDR3 extends over 17 amino acids. V lost 1 base, J lost 1 base, and 16 bases lay in between. The V gene's germline CDR1 is SGHKS and CDR2 YYEKEE (reference sequence). The CDR3 region has the DNA TGTGCCAGCAGCTTGTCTCCCCAGACCCTCGGCACAGATACGCAGTATTTT. Translation: CASSLSPQTLGTDTQYF.

This clonotype was found a few times. The chain carries TRBV7-2 and TRBJ2-2; the D is unclear. The CDR3 is 13 residues long. Germline V gives CDR1 SGHTA, CDR2 FQGNSA. V lost 10 bases and J lost 7, with 16 bases in between. CDR3 nucleotides: TGTGCCACCGTACCACAACCACTCGGGGAGCTGTTTTTT. It encodes CATVPQPLGELFF.

This clonotype was detected only a few times. V gene TRBV9 combines with J gene TRBJ2-1; 10 bases match TRBD1. The CDR3 covers 14 residues. Germline lookup yields CDR1 SGDLS and CDR2 YYNGEE. V lost 4 bases, J lost 4 bases, and 2 bases stayed unmatched. CDR3 region: CASSWGQGYNEQFF. The DNA of the CDR3 is TGTGCCAGCAGCTGGGGACAGGGGTACAATGAGCAGTTCTTC.

On this clonotype: It may be a read error: a sequence one base away is much more abundant. The chain joins TRBV5-5 to TRBJ2-5; D might be TRBD1 (7 bases). Germline-derived CDR1 and CDR2 are SGHKS and YYEKEE (reference sequence). CDR3 size: 14 residues. As DNA, the CDR3 is TGTTCCAGCAGGAGGGACAGTCGCCAAGAGACCCAGTACTTC. This translates into CSSRRDSRQETQYF.

This chain links TRBV27 with TRBJ1-6; tentatively, D is TRBD1 (5 bases). Trimming removed 9 bases at V and 7 bases at J, with 19 bases between. The CDR3 loop spans 15 amino acids. Germline V gene sequence: CDR1 MNHEY, CDR2 SMNVEV (reference sequence). Here the CDR3 reads CASSRTLLWNSPLHF. Written as DNA, the CDR3 is TGTGCCAGTTCCCGGACATTACTGTGGAATTCACCCCTCCACTTT.

This clonotype was detected only a few times. The V call is TRBV12-3 or TRBV12-4, the J call TRBJ2-5; D gene unclear. Between the trimmed V and J ends, which lost 3 bases and 5 bases, there was a span of 10 bases. The CDR3 consists of 13 residues. The CDR3 loop reads CASSFTPGETQYF. DNA of the CDR3: TGTGCCAGCAGTTTTACCCCCGGGGAGACCCAGTACTTC.

Many counts were recorded for this clonotype. The chain combines TRBV6-2 or TRBV6-3 with TRBJ2-7, with D possibly TRBD1 on 6 matching bases. There are 17 residues in the CDR3. Germline-derived CDR1 and CDR2 are MNHEY and SVGEGT. The V gene lost 0 bases and the J gene lost 5 bases, with 20 bases spanning the gap. CDR3 DNA: TGTGCCAGCAGTTACTCGAGCATTACAGGGTGGCATGACGAGCAGTACTTC. Its protein product is CASSYSSITGWHDEQYF.

This clonotype was recorded many times. The chain recombines TRBV6-2 or TRBV6-3 with TRBJ2-1; 12 nucleotides match TRBD2. The CDR3 covers 17 residues. V lost 5 bases, J lost 5 bases, and 10 bases stayed unmatched. Looked up from germline, CDR1 is MNHEY and CDR2 is SVGEGT. The chain's CDR3 is CASSPRTSGMHHNEQFF. The CDR3 DNA reads TGTGCCAGCAGTCCTCGGACTAGCGGGATGCACCACAATGAGCAGTTCTTC.

The chain employs TRBV12-3 or TRBV12-4 and TRBJ2-2; D possibly corresponds to TRBD2 (5 bases). The CDR3 sequence is 12 residues long. The V and J ends lost 7 bases and 6 bases respectively, with 9 bases between them. CDR3: CASTREPGELFF. CDR3 nucleotides: TGTGCCAGCACGAGGGAACCCGGGGAGCTGTTTTTT.

V and J are TRBV20-1 and TRBJ2-3; 7 bases line up with TRBD1. The CDR3 is 13 amino acids. CDR1 and CDR2 from the germline V gene are DFQATT and SNEGSKA (reference sequence). The J segment lost 6 bases and the V segment lost 2 bases, leaving 5 bases of the junction unmatched. The CDR3 coding sequence is TGCAGTGCTAGAAGACAGGGTTTCGATACGCAGTATTTT. It encodes CSARRQGFDTQYF.

Ten or more counts support this clonotype. The chain is built from TRBV7-6 and TRBJ2-7; D gene ambiguous. This CDR3 has 14 residues. The germline V and J ends were trimmed by 2 bases and 5 bases, with 13 bases remaining between them. Germline CDR1 SGHVS, CDR2 FNYEAQ. The CDR3 DNA sequence: TGTGCCAGCAGCTTAATCCCAGCGACCCACGAGCAGTACTTC. Its translation is CASSLIPATHEQYF.

In this sample, this clonotype turned up many times. This chain connects TRBV6-4 to TRBJ1-1; perhaps TRBD1 as D (6 bases). Per germline, CDR1 MRHNA and CDR2 SNTAGT. V was pared by 0 bases and J by 5 bases, with 13 bases between. The CDR3 length is 15 residues. CDR3 region: CASSDSPGGKTEAFF. In DNA, the CDR3 is TGTGCCAGCAGTGACTCGCCGGGGGGCAAAACTGAAGCTTTCTTT.

This clonotype was detected many times. The chain recombines TRBV6-2 or TRBV6-3 with TRBJ1-5, with D unresolved. In germline, CDR1 is MNHEY, CDR2 SVGEGT. The CDR3 has 15 residues. Between the trimmed V and J ends, which lost 0 bases and 2 bases, there was a span of 8 bases. CDR3 protein: CASSYSFRGNQPQHF. In nucleotides, the CDR3 is TGTGCCAGCAGTTACTCATTCCGGGGCAATCAGCCCCAGCATTTT.

This clonotype was counted a few times. This chain links TRBV4-3 with TRBJ2-1, with D perhaps assigned TRBD1 or TRBD2 (5 bases each). V shed 0 bases and J shed 7 bases, with 16 bases lying between them. CDR1 is LGHNA, CDR2 YSLEER, per germline. The CDR3 consists of 16 residues. The chain's CDR3 is CASSQDNSPWGNEQFF. The DNA of the CDR3 is TGCGCCAGCAGCCAAGATAACTCTCCATGGGGGAATGAGCAGTTCTTC.

V is TRBV20-1 and J is TRBJ2-1; D may be TRBD1 or TRBD2 (6 bases each). This CDR3 is built from 12 residues. Trimming removed 3 bases from V and 8 bases from J, with 11 bases in between. Germline V gene lookup returns CDR1 DFQATT and CDR2 SNEGSKA (reference sequence). For the CDR3, the DNA is TGCAGTGCTAGTAAGGGGGGAGATGAGCAGTTCTTC. Translated, it gives CSASKGGDEQFF.

The table lists this clonotype with a few counts. The rearrangement uses TRBV3-1 and TRBJ1-2; 7 positions match TRBD1. The V gene's germline CDR1 is LGHDT and CDR2 YNNKEL (reference sequence). This CDR3 spans 15 amino acids. V was pared by 4 bases and J by 5 bases, with 10 bases of the junction left unmatched. DNA of the CDR3: TGTGCCAGCAGCCCCCCGACAGGGACCTTATATGGCTACACCTTC. Its translation is CASSPPTGTLYGYTF.

The table lists this clonotype with many counts. The CDR3 here is CASTAGQGANEQFF. The CDR3, as DNA: TGTGCCAGCACCGCCGGACAGGGGGCGAATGAGCAGTTCTTC. The chain employs TRBV12-3 or TRBV12-4 and TRBJ2-1; TRBD1 matches at 11 bases. CDR3 length: 14 amino acids. After removal of 7 bases from V and 7 bases from J, the junction contained 6 bases not matched to a gene.

This chain links TRBV20-1 with TRBJ2-3; 8 bases are a match to TRBD2. V lost 7 bases to trimming and J lost 2 bases; unmatched junction nucleotides: 8. This CDR3 contains 14 residues. In germline, CDR1 is DFQATT, CDR2 SNEGSKA (reference sequence). In DNA form, the CDR3 reads TGCAGTGTACCGAATAGCGGGATCACAGATACGCAGTATTTT. Translating gives CSVPNSGITDTQYF.

This clonotype was seen repeatedly, ten times or more. The chain links TRBV6-1 to TRBJ2-1, with D unresolved. Trimming shortened V by 2 bases and J by 0 bases, and 17 bases separated the two germline ends. This CDR3 region has 18 residues. The germline V gene encodes CDR1 MNHNS and CDR2 SASEGT. The CDR3 reads CASSERRGLTSSYNEQFF. The CDR3 DNA reads TGTGCCAGCAGTGAACGTCGTGGTCTCACAAGCTCCTACAATGAGCAGTTCTTC.

In this sample, this clonotype turned up a few times. V usage is TRBV5-1 and J usage is TRBJ1-2; 9 nucleotides agree with TRBD1. Germline-derived CDR1 and CDR2 are SGHRS and YFSETQ. The CDR3 consists of 15 residues. V gave up 4 bases and J gave up 1 base; unmatched junction bases: 5. The CDR3 here is CASSGTGGLNYGYTF. CDR3 nucleotides: TGCGCCAGCAGCGGAACAGGGGGCCTTAACTATGGCTACACCTTC.

This clonotype was detected only a few times. The V and J genes are TRBV7-2 and TRBJ1-3; 8 bases map to TRBD1. CDR1 is SGHTA and CDR2 is FQGNSA in the germline V gene. The CDR3 has 17 residues. V was clipped by 4 bases and J by 4 bases; unmatched bases: 12. CDR3 region: CASSSVLDRVGGNTIYF. The DNA for the CDR3 is TGTGCCAGCAGCTCGGTTTTGGACAGGGTGGGCGGAAACACCATATATTTT.

This clonotype turned up a few times. The chain carries TRBV20-1 and TRBJ1-1, with D tentatively TRBD1 (5 bases). Germline CDR1 is DFQATT and CDR2 is SNEGSKA (reference sequence). The CDR3 is made up of 14 amino acids. Trimming shortened V by 2 bases and J by 6 bases, and 16 bases separated the two germline ends. CDR3 in DNA: TGCAGTGCTAGAAACGGGGCGGGAGGGGCTGAAGCTTTCTTT. Translated, it gives CSARNGAGGAEAFF.

In this sample, this clonotype turned up many times. The chain recombines TRBV7-3 with TRBJ1-2; D is unclear. The length of the CDR3 is 14 residues. In germline, CDR1 is SGHTA, CDR2 FQGTGA. Trimming shortened V by 4 bases and J by 6 bases, and 15 bases separated the two germline ends. The CDR3 DNA is TGTGCCAGCAGCTACGGACCGGGGTCTGATGGCTACACCTTC. It yields the protein CASSYGPGSDGYTF.

This clonotype has just a few counts. The rearrangement links TRBV6-2 or TRBV6-3 to TRBJ2-1; D could derive from TRBD1 or TRBD2 (5 bases each). Germline values: CDR1 MNHEY, CDR2 SVGEGT. V lost 0 bases and J 7 bases, leaving 16 bases between the germline ends. The CDR3 has 16 residues. This CDR3 is CASSYSRGRAGNEQFF. For the CDR3, the DNA is TGTGCCAGCAGTTACTCGAGGGGCAGGGCAGGGAATGAGCAGTTCTTC.